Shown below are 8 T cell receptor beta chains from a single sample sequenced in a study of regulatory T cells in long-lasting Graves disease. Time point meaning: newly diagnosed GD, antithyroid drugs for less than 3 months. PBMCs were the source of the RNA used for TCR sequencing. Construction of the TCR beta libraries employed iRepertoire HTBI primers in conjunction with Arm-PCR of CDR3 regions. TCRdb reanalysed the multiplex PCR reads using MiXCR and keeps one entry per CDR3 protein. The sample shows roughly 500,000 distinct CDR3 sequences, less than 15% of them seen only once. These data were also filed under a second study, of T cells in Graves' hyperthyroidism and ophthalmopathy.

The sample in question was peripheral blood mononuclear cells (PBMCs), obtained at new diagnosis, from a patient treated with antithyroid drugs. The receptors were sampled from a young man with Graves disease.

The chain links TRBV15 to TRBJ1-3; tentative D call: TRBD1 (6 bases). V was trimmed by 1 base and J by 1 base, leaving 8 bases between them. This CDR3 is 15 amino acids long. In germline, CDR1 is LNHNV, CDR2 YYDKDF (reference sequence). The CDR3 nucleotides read TGTGCCACCAGCAGAGGAGGGGGTTCTGGAAACACCATATATTTT. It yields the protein CATSRGGGSGNTIYF.

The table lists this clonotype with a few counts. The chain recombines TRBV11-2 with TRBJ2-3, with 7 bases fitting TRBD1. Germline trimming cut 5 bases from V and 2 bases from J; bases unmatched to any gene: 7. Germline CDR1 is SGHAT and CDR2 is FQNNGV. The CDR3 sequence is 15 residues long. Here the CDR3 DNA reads TGTGCCAGCAGCCTCGGACAGGCGCTCACAGATACGCAGTATTTT. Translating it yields CASSLGQALTDTQYF. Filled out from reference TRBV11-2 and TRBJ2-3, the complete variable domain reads EAGVAQSPRYKIIEKRQSVAFWCNPISGHATLYWYQQILGQGPKLLIQFQNNGVVDDSQLPKDRFSAERLKGVDSTLKIQPAKLEDSAVYLCASSLGQALTDTQYFGPGTRLTVL.

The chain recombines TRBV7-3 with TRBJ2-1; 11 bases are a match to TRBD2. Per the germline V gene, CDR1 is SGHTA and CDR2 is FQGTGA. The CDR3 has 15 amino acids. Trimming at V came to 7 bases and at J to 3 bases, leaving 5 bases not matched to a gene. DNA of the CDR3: TGTGCCAGCATACTAGCGGGAGCATTCTACAATGAGCAGTTCTTC. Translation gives CASILAGAFYNEQFF. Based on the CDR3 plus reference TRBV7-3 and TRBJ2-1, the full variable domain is GAGVSQTPSNKVTEKGKYVELRCDPISGHTALYWYRQSLGQGPEFLIYFQGTGAADDSGLPNDRFFAVRPEGSVSTLKIQRTERGDSAVYLCASILAGAFYNEQFFGPGTRLTVL.

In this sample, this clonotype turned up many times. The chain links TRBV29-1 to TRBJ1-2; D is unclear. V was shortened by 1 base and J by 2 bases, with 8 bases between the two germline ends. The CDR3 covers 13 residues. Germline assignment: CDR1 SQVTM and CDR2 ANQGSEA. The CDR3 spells CSVEVMENYGYTF. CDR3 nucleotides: TGCAGCGTTGAAGTGATGGAGAACTATGGCTACACCTTC. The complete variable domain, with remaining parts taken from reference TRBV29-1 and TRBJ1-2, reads SAVISQKPSRDICQRGTSLTIQCQVDSQVTMMFWYRQQPGQSLTLIATANQGSEATYESGFVIDKFPISRPNLTFSTLTVSNMSPEDSSIYLCSVEVMENYGYTFGSGTRLTVV.

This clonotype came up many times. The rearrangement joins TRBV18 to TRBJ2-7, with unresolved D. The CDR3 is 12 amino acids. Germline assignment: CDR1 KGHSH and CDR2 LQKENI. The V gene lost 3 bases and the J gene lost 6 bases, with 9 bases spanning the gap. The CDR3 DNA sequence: TGTGCCAGCTCACCCGAAGTCCGCGAGCAGTACTTC. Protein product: CASSPEVREQYF.

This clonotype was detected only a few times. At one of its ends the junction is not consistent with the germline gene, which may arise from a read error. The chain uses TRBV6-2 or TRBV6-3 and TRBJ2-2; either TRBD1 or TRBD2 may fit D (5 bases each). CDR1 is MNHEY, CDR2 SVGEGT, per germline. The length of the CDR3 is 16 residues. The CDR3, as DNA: TGCGCCAGCAGTAACTTGGGGGTAGATTCCACCGGGGAGCTGTTTTTT. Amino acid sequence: CASSNLGVDSTGELFF.

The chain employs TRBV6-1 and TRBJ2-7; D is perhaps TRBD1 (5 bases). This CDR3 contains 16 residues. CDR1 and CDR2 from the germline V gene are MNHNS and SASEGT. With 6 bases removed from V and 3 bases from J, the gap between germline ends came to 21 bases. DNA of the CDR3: TGTGCCAGCAGACGCTTAGGGATCAGGGCGAACTACGAGCAGTACTTC. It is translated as CASRRLGIRANYEQYF.

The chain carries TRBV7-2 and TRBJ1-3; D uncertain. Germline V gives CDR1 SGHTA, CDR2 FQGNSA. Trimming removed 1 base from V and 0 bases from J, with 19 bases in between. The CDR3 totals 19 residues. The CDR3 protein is CASSLGRWSSHVSGNTIYF. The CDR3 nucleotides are TGTGCCAGCAGCTTAGGGAGATGGAGCAGCCACGTCTCTGGAAACACCATATATTTT.